This T cell receptor beta chain was captured in a study of T cell responses to AZD1222 COVID-19 vaccine. Broader study findings: Regions 160-218 and 743-854 dominated among vaccine-associated CD4 TCRs spanning spike.

V dropped 5 bases and J dropped 9 bases, with 11 bases sitting between them. CDR3 length equals 12 residues. Germline CDR1 SGHTA, CDR2 FQGTGA. Concerning this clone itself: Its cognate antigen is unknown.

Repertoires were generated with immunoSEQ multiplex PCR, while TCRdb's copy carries only in-frame clones and drops some. The sample includes more than 35,000 clones, 83% seen only once; the top ten take approximately 52%. The chain couples TRBV7-3 to TRBJ2-1, with unresolved D. Sample: peripheral blood, taken on day 0 of AZD1222 vaccination. This clonotype was sampled from an adult in good health. In DNA, the CDR3 is TGTGCCAGCAGCCTTTTCGGGTCTGAGCAGTTCTTC. This encodes CASSLFGSEQFF.